The clone carrying this TCR beta chain was found many times. The antigen is unknown. Template material for TCR beta VDJ and CDR3 profiling consisted of genomic DNA. Via MiXCR, TCRdb re-called the reads, giving one row per CDR3 protein. The table has fewer than 200,000 distinct CDR3 sequences, around 45% seen once. V lost 4 bases and J lost 0; bases outside the gene matches: 6. Germline V CDR1 and CDR2: SGHNT, YYREEE (reference sequence). The CDR3 covers 15 residues. This record comes from a study of CD8+CD57+ T cells in acquired aplastic anemia. Study as a whole: An average of roughly 3 ug of DNA was obtained from sorted CD4+ and CD8+ cells. CD4+ cells from healthy donors averaged about 10.8 million reads. Whole-study findings and limits: Sharing between patients and controls was observed for twenty-nine CD8+ CDR3 sequences.

The sample comprised sorted CD4+, CD8+, or CD8+CD57+ T cells (not recorded which) from PBMCs. The rearrangement uses TRBV5-4 and TRBJ1-2; 7 bases match TRBD1. This clonotype was obtained from a human donor in good health. CDR3 sequence: CASSGGTVPNYGYTF. As DNA, the CDR3 is TGTGCCAGCAGCGGGGGGACAGTGCCTAACTATGGCTACACCTTC.